These T cell receptor beta chains were read from a single sample in a study of cytomegalovirus exposure and HLA in healthy donors. TCRdb keeps only in-frame clones here, not all; method: immunoSEQ multiplex PCR. The table includes roughly 86,000 clones, more than 60% detected once. Sequencing used PBMCs. Receptors were obtained from a man aged 25-45 years in good health and CMV-seronegative. Both conserved end residues are part of each CDR3. The D gene is left open where the match is weak. Rows give clone size only sometimes, using once, few, many, or a class for an expanded clone.

J gene,D gene,V gene,clone size,CDR3 DNA,CDR3 protein
TRBJ2-5,TRBD1,TRBV4-3,-,TGCGCCAGCAGCCCGGGACAGGGGCCCCTCCAAGAGACCCAGTACTTC,CASSPGQGPLQETQYF
TRBJ1-2,TRBD1,TRBV7-9,-,TGTGCCAGCAGCTTAGCCCTTGACAGGGCGAGTGGCTACACCTTC,CASSLALDRASGYTF
TRBJ1-1,TRBD1,TRBV18,-,TGTGCCAGCTCAGGACAGGGTAACACTGAAGCTTTCTTT,CASSGQGNTEAFF
TRBJ1-1,-,TRBV6-5,-,TGTGCCAGCACCCCGCCCGGGTACACTGAAGCTTTCTTT,CASTPPGYTEAFF
TRBJ2-2,-,TRBV11-3,-,TGTGCCAGCAGCTTAGGTCTTAGCGCGAACACCGGGGAGCTGTTTTTT,CASSLGLSANTGELFF
TRBJ2-7,-,TRBV27,once,TGTGCCAGCAGATCCTTCTACGAGCAGTACTTC,CASRSFYEQYF
TRBJ1-2,-,TRBV4-3,-,TGCGCCAGCAGCCAAGTACTGATCTCGGCAGGGGAAGTCGATGGCTACACCTTC,CASSQVLISAGEVDGYTF
TRBJ1-1,-,TRBV6-1,-,TGTGCCAGCAGTGGGCGCGGGGTCACTGAAGCTTTCTTT,CASSGRGVTEAFF
TRBJ2-1,TRBD2,TRBV19,-,TGTGCCAGTAAGGTAGCGGGAGTCAATGAGCAGTTCTTC,CASKVAGVNEQFF
TRBJ2-1,TRBD2,TRBV2,-,TGTGCCAGCAGTGAAATAGCTAGCGGGAGCTATGAGCAGTTCTTC,CASSEIASGSYEQFF
TRBJ1-5,-,TRBV7-9,few,TGTGCCAGCAGCTTAGCAGGCAGGGATGAGCCCCAGCATTTT,CASSLAGRDEPQHF
TRBJ2-7,-,TRBV21-1,-,TGTGCCAGACGCAGGGTATGTACCGAGCAGTACTTC,CARRRVCTEQYF
TRBJ1-2,TRBD1,TRBV28,-,TGTGCCAGCGTCTACTCAGGACAGGGGTATGGCTACACCTTC,CASVYSGQGYGYTF
TRBJ2-3,TRBD2,TRBV13,few,TGTGCCAGCAGCCCCCGGACTAGCGGGGGCGCCCCGCCAGATACGCAGTATTTT,CASSPRTSGGAPPDTQYF
TRBJ2-3,TRBD2,TRBV28,-,TGTGCCAGCAGTTTCCGTGCTAGCGGGAGTAGCACAGATACGCAGTATTTT,CASSFRASGSSTDTQYF
TRBJ2-2,TRBD1,TRBV6-5,-,TGTGCCAGCAGTTCCTCCGGGACAGGGTATACCGGGGAGCTGTTTTTT,CASSSSGTGYTGELFF
TRBJ2-1,TRBD2,TRBV19,-,TGTGCCAGTAGTACGGCGGGGGAACGTAATAAAGAGCAGTTCTTC,CASSTAGERNKEQFF
TRBJ2-7,-,TRBV7-9,few,TGTGCCAGCAGCTTATTCCTCTACGAGCAGTACTTC,CASSLFLYEQYF
TRBJ1-4,TRBD1,TRBV19,-,TGTGCCAGTAGGAGAGACAGGGGAGGACCTAAACTGTTTTTT,CASRRDRGGPKLFF
TRBJ2-1,-,TRBV12-5,few,TGTGCTAGTGAAGAGGTGGACTCCTACAATGAGCAGTTCTTC,CASEEVDSYNEQFF
TRBJ2-7,-,TRBV5-1,-,TGCGCCAGCAGCTTGGGCGTCAGCGCCTACGAGCAGTACTTC,CASSLGVSAYEQYF
TRBJ1-2,TRBD1,TRBV5-1,once,TGCGCCAGCAGCGGCGGACAGGGGCATGGCTACACCTTC,CASSGGQGHGYTF
TRBJ2-2,TRBD2,TRBV5-3,-,TGTGCCAGAAGCTTGGTATCCGCTCCCGGACTAGCGACCGGGGAGCTGTTTTTT,CARSLVSAPGLATGELFF
TRBJ2-2,TRBD2,TRBV19,once,TGTGCCAGTAGCAGGACTAGCGGGGGAAACACCGGGGAGCTGTTTTTT,CASSRTSGGNTGELFF
TRBJ1-2,TRBD1,TRBV27,few,TGTGCCAGCAGTTCCGGGACAGACTATGGCTACACCTTC,CASSSGTDYGYTF
TRBJ2-5,TRBD1,TRBV2,once,TGTGCCAGCAACCTACGGACAGGGGCTGGGGAGACCCAGTACTTC,CASNLRTGAGETQYF
TRBJ1-1,-,TRBV27,-,TGTGCCAGCAGTTTCTCCCTGGCGAGCGCTGAAGCTTTCTTT,CASSFSLASAEAFF
TRBJ1-6,-,TRBV19,-,TGTGCCAGTGCCCAGAGGGAGTTGGATTCACCCCTCCACTTT,CASAQRELDSPLHF
TRBJ2-3,TRBD2,TRBV27,-,TGTGCCAGCAGTTTACAGCCTAGCGGGGCCACAGATACGCAGTATTTT,CASSLQPSGATDTQYF
TRBJ1-4,-,TRBV7-9,-,TGTGCCAGCAGCCGGGACATCAGGGAAAAACTGTTTTTT,CASSRDIREKLFF
TRBJ1-2,-,TRBV6-1,few,TGTGCCAGCAGTGAGGGAGGGGATCGTGGCTACACCTTC,CASSEGGDRGYTF
TRBJ2-3,-,TRBV7-3,-,TGTGCCAGCAGCTTAACGGGCTTCTCGGTAACAGATACGCAGTATTTT,CASSLTGFSVTDTQYF
TRBJ1-4,TRBD1,TRBV5-1,few,TGCGTCAGCAGCTTGAGGGGGCCCGCAGGGGCGCGAGAAAAACTGTTTTTT,CVSSLRGPAGAREKLFF
TRBJ1-2,-,TRBV9,-,TGTGCCAGCAGCGTAGCTCAGGGCTATCGCTACACCTTC,CASSVAQGYRYTF
TRBJ1-1,-,TRBV7-8,few,TGTGCCAGCAGCTCCAACTACAGGGACGGTGAAGCTTTCTTT,CASSSNYRDGEAFF
TRBJ2-5,-,TRBV4-1,few,TGCGCCAGCAGCCGGGTCAGGGAAGAGACCCAGTACTTC,CASSRVREETQYF
TRBJ2-2,-,TRBV6-4,-,TGTGCCAGCAGTGCAGGGGCTACCGGGGAGCTGTTTTTT,CASSAGATGELFF
TRBJ1-2,-,TRBV5-4,-,TGTGCCAGCAGCTGGACAGTCTCCCCGTATGGCTACACCTTC,CASSWTVSPYGYTF
TRBJ1-2,-,TRBV7-6,-,TGTGCCAGCAGCTTAGGGGGGGGCTATGGCTACACCTTC,CASSLGGGYGYTF
TRBJ2-5,TRBD1,TRBV5-4,-,TGTGCCAGCAGCAAGTTGACAGGGGGCTTGGAGACCCAGTACTTC,CASSKLTGGLETQYF
TRBJ1-5,-,TRBV6-6,once,TGTGCCAGCAGTCTGGTGGGCAGTGATCAGCCCCAGCATTTT,CASSLVGSDQPQHF
TRBJ2-2,-,TRBV7-2,few,TGTGCCAGCAGCGCACAGGGAGCTGGGGGGGAGCTGTTTTTT,CASSAQGAGGELFF
TRBJ2-3,TRBD2,TRBV6-5,-,TGTGCCAGCACCCAAGGAGCGGGGAGCACAGATACGCAGTATTTT,CASTQGAGSTDTQYF
TRBJ2-1,TRBD1,TRBV19,-,TGTGCCAGTAGTCCGGGACAGAGCTCCTACAATGAGCAGTTCTTC,CASSPGQSSYNEQFF
TRBJ2-3,-,TRBV5-8,-,TGTGCCAGCAGCTTGGACCTCCGCGCAGATACGCAGTATTTT,CASSLDLRADTQYF
TRBJ1-5,-,TRBV4-1,-,TGCGCCAGCAGCCAAGGGCAGGAGGTACAGCCCCAGCATTTT,CASSQGQEVQPQHF
TRBJ1-5,-,TRBV27,once,TGTGCCAGTCAGGGGCTCGATCAGCCCCAGCATTTT,CASQGLDQPQHF
TRBJ1-2,-,TRBV19,-,TGTGCCAGTAGTATAACAGCCGTCTTAGGCTACACCTTC,CASSITAVLGYTF